This T cell receptor (beta chain) was found in a study of T cell responses to AZD1222 COVID-19 vaccine. Measured with immunoSEQ multiplex PCR; TCRdb has only the in-frame clones, and not every one. Of 110,000 to 150,000 clones in the sample, about nine tenths are singletons; the top ten hold roughly 3.5%. The V gene lost 7 bases and the J gene lost 2 bases, with 18 bases spanning the gap. The CDR3 is made up of 15 amino acids. Germline V gene data show CDR1 as SGHTA and CDR2 as FQGNSA. The receptor comes from an adult who received the AZD1222 COVID-19 vaccine. The J gene is TRBJ2-7, the V gene TRBV7-2, with D tentatively TRBD2 (8 bases). The starting material was peripheral blood, obtained 28 days after the second AZD1222 dose. The CDR3: CASTQGVAGPYEQYF. The CDR3 DNA reads TGTGCCAGCACCCAGGGGGTAGCGGGACCCTACGAGCAGTACTTC. Supplemented by reference TRBV7-2 and TRBJ2-7, the full variable domain reads GAGVSQSPSNKVTEKGKDVELRCDPISGHTALYWYRQSLGQGLEFLIYFQGNSAPDKSGLPSDRFSAERTGGSVSTLTIQRTQQEDSAVYLCASTQGVAGPYEQYFGPGTRLTVT.